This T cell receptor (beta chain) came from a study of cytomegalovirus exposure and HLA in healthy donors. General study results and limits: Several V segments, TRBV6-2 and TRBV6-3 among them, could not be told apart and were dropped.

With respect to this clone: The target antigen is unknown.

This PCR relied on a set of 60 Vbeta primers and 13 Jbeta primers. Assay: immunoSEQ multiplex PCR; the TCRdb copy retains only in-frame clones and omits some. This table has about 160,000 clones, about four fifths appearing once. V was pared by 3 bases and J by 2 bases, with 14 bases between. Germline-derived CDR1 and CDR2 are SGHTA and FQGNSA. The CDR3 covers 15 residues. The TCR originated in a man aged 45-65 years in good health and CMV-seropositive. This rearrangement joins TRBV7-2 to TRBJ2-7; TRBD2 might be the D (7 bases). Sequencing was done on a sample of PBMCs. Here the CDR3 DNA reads TGTGCCAGCAGCTTCAGCACAGGGACTACCTACGAGCAGTACTTC. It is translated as CASSFSTGTTYEQYF.